The following is a T cell receptor (beta chain) sequence with its context. This specimen comes from a study of blood T cell repertoires in COVID-19. Clones were sequenced by immunoSEQ multiplex PCR, and TCRdb holds only the in-frame ones, with some missing. The sample yields about 310,000 clones, around 85% seen once. Germline V gene data show CDR1 as SGHRS and CDR2 as YFSETQ. V dropped 6 bases and J dropped 0; count of bases not matched to a gene: 5. The CDR3 runs 14 residues. The chain recombines TRBV5-1 with TRBJ1-1; TRBD1 agrees at 7 bases. Sample: PBMCs or T cells enriched from blood (not recorded which). The sequence derives from a man aged 30-40 years who had recovered from COVID-19. For the CDR3, the DNA is TGCGCCAGCACCGAGGGACAGATGAACACTGAAGCTTTCTTT. Its protein is CASTEGQMNTEAFF.